This T cell receptor beta chain appears in the sequencing data of a study of blood T cell repertoires in COVID-19. Study overall: Samples of COVID-19 (acute and convalescent) were obtained from the United States, Italy and Spain.

TCRdb keeps only in-frame clones here, not all; method: immunoSEQ multiplex PCR. This repertoire shows fewer than 200,000 clones, approximately 80% found once; its top ten account for more than 10%. The origin of this receptor is a man aged 45-65 years who had recovered from COVID-19. The specimen was PBMCs or T cells enriched from blood (not recorded which).

The CDR3 region has the DNA TGTGCCAGTAGTATAGCAGGGCTCACCTACAATGAGCAGTTCTTC. Protein sequence: CASSIAGLTYNEQFF. The chain is built from TRBV19 and TRBJ2-1; maybe TRBD1 (5 bases). CDR1 is LNHDA and CDR2 is SQIVND in the germline V gene (reference sequence). Deletions cut 1 base from V and 2 bases from J, with 9 bases between. CDR3 length: 15 amino acids.